This T cell receptor (beta chain) was sequenced during a study of blood T cell repertoires in COVID-19 (dated by TCRdb to about 2020). Turning to the overall study: Samples covering the acute and convalescent phases of COVID-19 were provided by collaborators in the United States, Italy and Spain. The prospective study material was composed of cDNA or gDNA derived from T cells, B-cell-depleted T cells, or PBMCs. Deeply sampled blood TCRbeta repertoires from subjects exposed to, actively infected with, or recovered from COVID-19 were included in the dataset. The repertoires were made available in a free public database intended to serve as a resource for research on the immune response to SARS-CoV-2. Samples were obtained from the ongoing ImmuneRACE study (first 160 participants) and from 1,254 subjects provided by 6 global collaborators. Nearly every sample came with metadata listing a de-identified subject ID, COVID-19 status, age in years and sex. Where HLA class I and class II types were available, the types were taken from metadata supplied by the sample provider, not from assay-based typing. The paper's findings and limits, for the study overall: The quantity of clinical and demographic metadata differed by source and by participant and was supplied without curation.

To note about this clone: Its antigen is unknown. The record has no base qualities; no much larger clone is one base away.

In the germline V gene, CDR1 corresponds to SGHRS and CDR2 to YFSETQ. V loses 3 bases at its end and J loses 0 bases; junction bases beyond the gene matches: 8. There are 16 amino acids in the CDR3, from cysteine to phenylalanine inclusive. Of all the DNA, just the CDR3 is kept, 48 bases in frame from base 1. At one collaborating source in Seattle, patients were enrolled during active infection and were followed longitudinally through the course of disease. Whole blood was collected in K2EDTA tubes by collaborating institutions according to the institutions' own protocols. Collaborator samples were shipped for TCRbeta analysis as frozen whole blood, isolated PBMCs, or DNA extracted from either sample type. TCRbeta CDR3 regions were amplified from genomic DNA using the immunoSEQ Assay, a bias-controlled multiplex PCR. Per the original workflow: The number of nucleated cells in each sample was estimated by amplification of reference gene primers within the assay. To quantify the absolute abundance of each unique TCRbeta CDR3 rearrangement, sequence reads were collapsed and filtered. For each sample, productive Simpson clonality was calculated by taking the square root of Simpson's diversity index across productive rearrangements. Entries here come from immuneACCESS through TCRdb and include only in-frame sequences with V and J called. Some clones fail to appear in such tables; in the studies checked, an unresolved V gene covers under half of the shortfall, and the cause of the remainder is unknown. The D gene and trimming were derived from the DNA, and the V and J assignments and clone size from that table. Recorded for this sample are just over 250,000 clones; 88% of them occurred a single time. Roughly a tenth of the sample belongs to the ten largest clones.

The sequenced sample was peripheral blood. The chain uses TRBV5-1 and TRBJ1-1; 7 bases in the junction line up with TRBD1. The TCR comes from a woman between 70 and 85 years old with COVID-19, enrolled during active disease. The CDR3 loop reads CASSSRQGLMNTEAFF. The DNA sequence is given as TGCGCCAGCAGCTCGAGACAGGGATTAATGAACACTGAAGCTTTCTTT.